This entry lists 28 T cell receptor beta chains sequenced from one sample in a study of blood T cells in healthy people across ages. Then a second PCR, running about 6 to 12 cycles, was carried out with a sample-barcoded 5' primer and a J-beta primer mix. TCRdb re-analysed the 5' RACE reads in MiXCR, keeping a single row per CDR3 protein. This table has around 690,000 distinct CDR3 sequences, 45% to 65% appearing once. The material sequenced was blood. These receptors came from a man in his 60s in good health.

This clonotype has only a few counts. V usage is TRBV5-1 and J usage is TRBJ2-1; possibly TRBD1 for D (5 bases). Germline CDR1 is SGHRS and CDR2 is YFSETQ. The CDR3 has 14 residues. The germline V and J ends were trimmed by 0 bases and 7 bases, with 11 bases remaining between them. DNA of the CDR3: TGCGCCAGCAGCTTGGGCGGCAGGGCGAATGAGCAGTTCTTC. Translation gives CASSLGGRANEQFF.

This sequence joins TRBV6-5 and TRBJ2-1; possible D gene TRBD1, 5 bases. V gave up 10 bases and J gave up 0 bases, with 13 bases separating them. This CDR3 is 14 amino acids long. Germline CDR1 is MNHEY and CDR2 is SVGAGI. The CDR3 is CATQGIYSYNEQFF. CDR3 DNA: TGTGCCACCCAGGGCATCTACTCCTACAATGAGCAGTTCTTC.

The chain joins TRBV5-1 to TRBJ2-7; 8 bases fit TRBD1. V trimming: 5 bases; J trimming: 6 bases; junction bases outside the gene matches: 7. This CDR3 is 13 amino acids long. Germline lookup yields CDR1 SGHRS and CDR2 YFSETQ. The CDR3 here is CASSTTDRGEQYF. As DNA, the CDR3 is TGCGCCAGCAGTACTACTGACAGGGGCGAGCAGTACTTC. The full variable domain, in which reference TRBV5-1 and TRBJ2-7 provide the parts outside the CDR3, is KAGVTQTPRYLIKTRGQQVTLSCSPISGHRSVSWYQQTPGQGLQFLFEYFSETQRNKGNFPGRFSGRQFSNSRSEMNVSTLELGDSALYLCASSTTDRGEQYFGPGTRLTVT.

This clonotype was seen a few times. This chain links TRBV7-2 with TRBJ1-5; no firm D call. The CDR3 totals 14 residues. The germline CDR1 and CDR2 sequences are SGHTA and FQGNSA. Trimming took off 1 base at V and 5 bases at J, with 9 bases between the two ends. DNA for the CDR3: TGTGCCAGCAGCTTAGGGGAATGGGATCAGCCCCAGCATTTT. Encoded protein: CASSLGEWDQPQHF.

This clonotype appeared a few times. The chain links TRBV10-3 to TRBJ2-1; D perhaps matches TRBD1 (6 bases). V was shortened by 3 bases and J by 8 bases, with 17 bases between the two germline ends. There are 15 residues in the CDR3. Germline assignment: CDR1 ENHRY and CDR2 SYGVKD. Written as DNA, the CDR3 is TGTGCCATCAGTGAAGGACAGCTAAACGGCGATGAGCAGTTCTTC. This encodes CAISEGQLNGDEQFF.

The chain has TRBV10-3 and TRBJ1-3; no definite D call. The germline V gene encodes CDR1 ENHRY and CDR2 SYGVKD. The CDR3 spans 15 residues. Trimming shortened V by 4 bases and J by 0 bases, and 10 bases separated the two germline ends. The CDR3 nucleotides are TGTGCCATCAGTGGGGAGATTAGCTCTGGAAACACCATATATTTT. It specifies CAISGEISSGNTIYF.

V and J are TRBV3-1 and TRBJ2-5; weak D call: TRBD1 (6 bases). The CDR3 runs 17 residues. Germline CDR1 and CDR2: LGHDT and YNNKEL (reference sequence). The V gene lost 4 bases and the J gene lost 11 bases, with 29 bases spanning the gap. CDR3 sequence: CASSRKFSGTPQRGQYF. CDR3 nucleotides: TGTGCCAGCAGCCGGAAGTTCTCCGGGACACCGCAACGCGGGCAGTACTTC.

In this sample, this clonotype turned up a few times. V usage is TRBV10-3 and J usage is TRBJ1-6; 7 bases align to TRBD1. This CDR3 contains 14 residues. The germline V gene has CDR1 ENHRY and CDR2 SYGVKD. Unmatched junction bases numbered 9, after V lost 6 bases and J lost 10 bases. CDR3 residues: CAISLDRWNSPLHF. The CDR3 DNA reads as TGTGCCATCAGCCTGGACAGGTGGAACTCACCCCTCCACTTT.

This clonotype appeared a few times. V usage is TRBV2 and J usage is TRBJ1-4, with D unclear. V dropped 7 bases and J dropped 4 bases, with 10 bases sitting between them. This CDR3 has 13 amino acids. Per the germline V gene, CDR1 is SNHLY and CDR2 is FYNNEI. CDR3 in amino acids: CASINSGNEKLFF. The DNA of the CDR3 is TGTGCCAGCATAAACAGCGGTAATGAAAAACTGTTTTTT.

V and J are TRBV15 and TRBJ2-4; D perhaps matches TRBD2 (6 bases). V was trimmed by 0 bases and J by 13 bases, leaving 13 bases between them. CDR3 size: 13 residues. Germline lookup yields CDR1 LNHNV and CDR2 YYDKDF (reference sequence). CDR3 bases: TGTGCCACCAGCAGAGACGGACTACCAGAGCAGTACTTC. The encoded protein is CATSRDGLPEQYF.

Concerning this clonotype: The junction departs from germline at one end; a sequencing error may be responsible. The chain links TRBV20-1 to TRBJ2-3; D call uncertain. The CDR3 runs 13 residues. CDR1 and CDR2 (germline): DFQATT, SNEGSKA (reference sequence). CDR3 amino acids: CSARADSTDTQYF. CDR3 nucleotide sequence: TGCAGTGCTAGAGCAGATAGCACGGATACGCAGTATTTT.

The table lists this clonotype with a few counts. V gene TRBV7-9 combines with J gene TRBJ2-6; 8 bases fit TRBD1. Trimming at V came to 1 base and at J to 2 bases, leaving 10 bases not matched to a gene. CDR3 length: 19 amino acids. Looked up from germline, CDR1 is SEHNR and CDR2 is FQNEAQ (reference sequence). DNA of the CDR3: TGTGCCAGCAGCTTAGGTTCAGGGGGCAACGTCGCTGGGGCCAACGTCCTGACTTTC. It specifies CASSLGSGGNVAGANVLTF.

V usage is TRBV7-2 and J usage is TRBJ2-5; TRBD2 matches at 10 bases. Germline CDR1 is SGHTA and CDR2 is FQGNSA. CDR3 length: 16 amino acids. V was clipped by 5 bases and J by 5 bases; unmatched bases: 11. CDR3 DNA sequence: TGTGCCAGCAGCCCTGTAATAGCGGGAGGCGGGGAGACCCAGTACTTC. Residues: CASSPVIAGGGETQYF.

This clonotype showed up just a few times. The CDR3 region has the DNA TGCGCCAGCAGCCTTGTACTGGACGGCTATGGGCAGTTCTTC. Translated: CASSLVLDGYGQFF. This rearrangement joins TRBV5-1 to TRBJ2-1; D is undetermined. Germline CDR1 SGHRS, CDR2 YFSETQ. V was cut by 4 bases and J by 12 bases, with 20 bases left in between. The CDR3 runs 14 residues.

This rearrangement joins TRBV20-1 to TRBJ2-5, with 12 bases lining up with TRBD1. The CDR3 covers 15 residues. J gave up 6 bases and V 3 bases, and 8 bases lay outside the gene matches. CDR1 DFQATT and CDR2 SNEGSKA come from the germline V gene (reference sequence). The CDR3 coding sequence is TGCAGTGCTAGGGGACAGGGGGCAGGCCGGAAGACCCAGTACTTC. Encoded protein: CSARGQGAGRKTQYF.

This clonotype was seen only a few times. The J gene is TRBJ2-3, the V gene TRBV5-1; D ambiguous. Germline V gene lookup returns CDR1 SGHRS and CDR2 YFSETQ. The V end lost 1 base, the J end lost 6 bases, and 12 bases lay between the germline ends. This CDR3 has 14 amino acids. The CDR3 DNA follows: TGCGCCAGCAGCTTGCCAGCAGGTAGCGATACGCAGTATTTT. This gives the protein CASSLPAGSDTQYF.

Details on this clonotype: The junction does not match germline at one end; this may be a read error. V and J are TRBV7-2 and TRBJ2-1; D remains unclear. The CDR3 covers 14 residues. Per the germline V gene, CDR1 is SGHTA and CDR2 is FQGNSA. CDR3 coding DNA: TGTGCCGGCAGCTTAGATTCGGCGCACAATGAGCAGTTCTTC. Its translation: CAGSLDSAHNEQFF.

This clonotype was seen a few times. The chain has TRBV15 and TRBJ2-5; D remains unclear. The germline V gene has CDR1 LNHNV and CDR2 YYDKDF (reference sequence). The CDR3 has 14 amino acids. The V end lost 0 bases, the J end lost 4 bases, and 9 bases lay between the germline ends. As DNA, the CDR3 is TGTGCCACCAGCAGAGAAGCGACATCAGAGACCCAGTACTTC. It codes for CATSREATSETQYF.

CDR3 coding DNA: TGTGCCAGCAGTTCCAATAGCGGGGGGCTATACAATGAGCAGTTCTTC. It is translated as CASSSNSGGLYNEQFF. The chain links TRBV6-5 to TRBJ2-1, with 10 bases that match TRBD2. The CDR3 runs to 16 residues. CDR1 and CDR2 from the germline V gene are MNHEY and SVGAGI. After removal of 4 bases from V and 4 bases from J, the junction contained 7 bases not matched to a gene.

This clonotype has only a few counts. CDR3 sequence (DNA): TGTGCGCCTACCAGGTCTGGGGACATTCAGTACTTC. Translating gives CAPTRSGDIQYF. This chain joins TRBV3-1 and TRBJ2-4; D not resolved. The CDR3 is 12 amino acids. Germline CDR1 LGHDT, CDR2 YNNKEL (reference sequence).

On this clonotype: Since a much larger clone is just one base distant, this may be a read error. The V and J genes are TRBV15 and TRBJ2-1, with D possibly matching TRBD1 (5 bases). There are 12 residues in the CDR3. V gave up 1 base and J gave up 7 bases, with 5 bases separating them. The germline CDR1 and CDR2 sequences are LNHNV and YYDKDF (reference sequence). CDR3 region: CATSRAGNEQFF. The DNA of the CDR3 is TGTGCCACCAGCAGAGCAGGGAATGAGCAGTTCTTC.

V and J are TRBV24-1 and TRBJ2-2; TRBD2 might be the D (5 bases). The V gene's germline CDR1 is KGHDR and CDR2 SFDVKD. CDR3 length equals 15 residues. The V end was cut by 4 bases, the J end by 2 bases, with 10 bases between. The CDR3 DNA sequence: TGTGCCACCAGTGACGCCGGGAAAAACACCGGGGAGCTGTTTTTT. This gives the protein CATSDAGKNTGELFF.

The J gene is TRBJ2-7, the V gene TRBV12-3 or TRBV12-4, with 13 bases matching TRBD2. The junction had 7 bases not matched to a gene; V was cut back by 5 bases and J by 0 bases. The CDR3 runs 17 residues. CDR3 DNA sequence: TGTGCCAGCAGTCTCGGACTAGCGGGGGCCAGCTCCTACGAGCAGTACTTC. Residues: CASSLGLAGASSYEQYF.

The rearrangement uses TRBV20-1 and TRBJ2-1; 9 bases align to TRBD2. Germline loops: CDR1 DFQATT, CDR2 SNEGSKA (reference sequence). CDR3 size: 14 residues. After removal of 1 base from V and 5 bases from J, the junction contained 3 bases not matched to a gene. The CDR3 nucleotides are TGCAGTGCTAGAGGACTAGCGGCTCACAATGAGCAGTTCTTC. Translated: CSARGLAAHNEQFF.

This clonotype was found a few times. The gene calls are TRBV5-5 and TRBJ2-1; D remains ambiguous. The germline gives CDR1 SGHKS, CDR2 YYEKEE (reference sequence). V was trimmed by 2 bases and J by 0 bases, leaving 6 bases between them. This CDR3 spans 14 amino acids. Written as DNA, the CDR3 is TGTGCCAGCAGCTTCCAGATCTCCTACAATGAGCAGTTCTTC. It is translated as CASSFQISYNEQFF.

This clonotype came up many times. This chain connects TRBV20-1 to TRBJ2-1; the D gene is possibly TRBD2 (6 bases). This CDR3 region has 16 residues. The V and J ends lost 1 base and 5 bases respectively, with 18 bases between them. The germline V gene has CDR1 DFQATT and CDR2 SNEGSKA (reference sequence). The CDR3 DNA sequence: TGCAGTGCTAGAGGATCGGGGGTGTGGGTGGACAATGAGCAGTTCTTC. It translates to CSARGSGVWVDNEQFF.

This rearrangement joins TRBV27 to TRBJ1-6; 7 positions match TRBD1. This CDR3 contains 15 residues. Germline lookup yields CDR1 MNHEY and CDR2 SMNVEV (reference sequence). Trimming took 10 bases from V and 2 from J; bases not matched to a gene: 8. Here the CDR3 reads CATARGAAYNSPLHF. Here the CDR3 DNA reads TGTGCCACGGCCAGGGGGGCAGCCTATAATTCACCCCTCCACTTT.

In its sample, this clonotype was seen once. The V gene is TRBV10-2, the J gene TRBJ1-1, with 7 bases lining up with TRBD1. The CDR3 contains 11 residues. The trim removed 11 bases at V and 11 bases at J, leaving 11 bases unmatched. Germline values: CDR1 WSHSY, CDR2 SAAADI. The CDR3 bases are TGCGCCTGCCGGGGGGAGACAGGGGCTTTCTTT. Its translation: CACRGETGAFF.